This T cell receptor (beta chain) was recovered during a study of CD8+ T cells in alopecia areata. Study observations and caveats: The study found higher clonality in lesional than normal scalp, especially in alopecia totalis/universalis.

A word on this clone: Its antigen is not known.

Stated treatment: oral pan-JAK inhibitor, 5-10 mg twice daily. RNA was extracted and reverse transcribed into cDNA as the sequencing template. Profiled with immunoSEQ multiplex PCR; TCRdb holds only in-frame clones, not every one. Of around 70,000 clones in the sample, roughly 30% are singletons; the top ten hold around 14%. The source was CD8+ T cells sorted from blood, collected at week 4, from a patient treated with tofacitinib. The receptor's source is a human donor with alopecia areata.

The CDR3, as DNA: TGCAGCGTTGCAGAAAACTATGGCTACACCTTC. This gives the protein CSVAENYGYTF. The chain has TRBV29-1 and TRBJ1-2; D not certain. Trimming stripped 4 bases from V and 2 bases from J, with 5 bases between. The CDR3 is 11 residues long. CDR1 SQVTM and CDR2 ANQGSEA come from the germline V gene.